The 8 T cell receptor beta chains given below trace back to one sample, sequenced in a study of CD8+CD57+ T cells in acquired aplastic anemia. Individuals selected for sequencing had exhibited CD8+CD57+ cell expansion on flow cytometry. The TCR beta profiling, which covered VDJ combination and CDR3 sequence, was carried out using genomic DNA as the template. TCRdb reprocessed the reads with MiXCR, giving one entry per CDR3 protein. The table includes 160,000 or so distinct CDR3 sequences, about 70% detected once. What was sequenced was sorted CD4+, CD8+, or CD8+CD57+ T cells (not recorded which) from PBMCs. The receptors were gathered from a human donor with aplastic anemia.

V gene TRBV20-1 combines with J gene TRBJ2-3; unclear D gene. V was shortened by 0 bases and J by 5 bases, with 12 bases between the two germline ends. Germline V gives CDR1 DFQATT, CDR2 SNEGSKA (reference sequence). The CDR3 is made up of 14 amino acids. The DNA for the CDR3 is TGCAGTGCTAGAGAACCCGACCGCGGAGATACGCAGTATTTT. This encodes CSAREPDRGDTQYF.

This chain's CDR3 is CATSDSGSTDEQFF. CDR3 sequence (DNA): TGTGCCACCAGCGACAGCGGGAGTACAGATGAGCAGTTCTTC. The rearrangement links TRBV15 to TRBJ2-1; 8 bases line up with TRBD2. CDR3 size: 14 residues. V dropped 5 bases and J dropped 8; count of bases not matched to a gene: 8. The V gene's germline CDR1 is LNHNV and CDR2 YYDKDF (reference sequence).

J is TRBJ2-5 and V is TRBV19, with D possibly TRBD1 on 6 matching bases. Trimming removed 3 bases at V and 2 bases at J, with 10 bases between. Germline-derived CDR1 and CDR2 are LNHDA and SQIVND (reference sequence). The CDR3 is made up of 14 amino acids. The CDR3 protein is CASSISGTQETQYF. The CDR3 nucleotides are TGTGCCAGTAGTATCTCGGGGACACAAGAGACCCAGTACTTC.

This clonotype showed up just a few times. At one of its ends the junction is not consistent with the germline gene, which may arise from a read error. The chain uses TRBV5-1 and TRBJ1-6, with D possibly matching TRBD1 (5 bases). In germline, CDR1 is SGHRS, CDR2 YFSETQ. The CDR3 consists of 16 residues. CDR3 residues: CASSLQSSGHNSPLHF. As DNA, the CDR3 is TGTGCCAGCAGCTTACAGTCCTCGGGACATAATTCACCCCTCCACTTT.

This chain connects TRBV29-1 to TRBJ2-1; possible D gene TRBD1, 5 bases. V lost 6 bases and J 6 bases, leaving 18 bases between the germline ends. CDR3 size: 14 residues. Germline CDR1 and CDR2: SQVTM and ANQGSEA. CDR3 region: CSVLGKGFSNEQFF. The DNA of the CDR3 is TGCAGCGTACTGGGAAAGGGGTTTTCCAATGAGCAGTTCTTC.

This chain connects TRBV20-1 to TRBJ1-6; D remains ambiguous. Germline V gives CDR1 DFQATT, CDR2 SNEGSKA (reference sequence). This CDR3 comprises 13 residues. Trimming took off 0 bases at V and 7 bases at J, with 7 bases between the two ends. The CDR3 DNA reads TGCAGTGCTAGAGATCTCGAGAATTCACCCCTCCACTTT. Translated, it gives CSARDLENSPLHF.

J is TRBJ1-1 and V is TRBV7-2; D unclear. This CDR3 region has 15 residues. V lost 1 base to trimming and J lost 0 bases, with 9 bases between them. Germline V gene data show CDR1 as SGHTA and CDR2 as FQGNSA. CDR3 in DNA: TGTGCCAGCAGCTTAGATCCCCGTATGAACACTGAAGCTTTCTTT. Its translation is CASSLDPRMNTEAFF.

The chain recombines TRBV10-3 with TRBJ2-5; D is ambiguous. This CDR3 has 13 residues. V was trimmed by 3 bases and J by 5 bases, leaving 10 bases between them. Germline lookup yields CDR1 ENHRY and CDR2 SYGVKD. The CDR3 is CAISDGVVETQYF. The CDR3 DNA is TGTGCCATCAGTGATGGAGTGGTGGAGACCCAGTACTTC.